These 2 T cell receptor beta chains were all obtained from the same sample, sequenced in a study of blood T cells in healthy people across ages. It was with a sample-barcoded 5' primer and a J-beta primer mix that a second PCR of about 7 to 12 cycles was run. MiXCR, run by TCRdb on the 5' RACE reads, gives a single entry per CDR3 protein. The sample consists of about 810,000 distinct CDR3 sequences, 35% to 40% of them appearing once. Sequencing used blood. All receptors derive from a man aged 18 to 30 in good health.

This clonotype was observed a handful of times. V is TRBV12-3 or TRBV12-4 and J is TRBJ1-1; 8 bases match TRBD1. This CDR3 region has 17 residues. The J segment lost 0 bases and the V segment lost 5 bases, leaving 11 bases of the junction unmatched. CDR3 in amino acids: CASSRQTGDGMNTEAFF. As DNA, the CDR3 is TGTGCCAGCAGTCGCCAGACAGGGGATGGGATGAACACTGAAGCTTTCTTT.

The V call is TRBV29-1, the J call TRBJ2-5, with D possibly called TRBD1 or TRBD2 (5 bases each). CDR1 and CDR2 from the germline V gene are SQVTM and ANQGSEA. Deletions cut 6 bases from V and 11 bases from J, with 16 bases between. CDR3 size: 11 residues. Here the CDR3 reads CSVGDPWQQYF. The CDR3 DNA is TGCAGCGTAGGGGACCCGTGGCAGCAGTACTTC.